This is a list of T cell receptor beta chains from one sample in a study of response to subunit inactivated influenza vaccine. Using its own MiXCR run on the RT-PCR reads, TCRdb lists one record per CDR3 protein. Of 200,000 to 300,000 distinct CDR3 sequences in the sample, 10% to 15% were seen once. The source was non-naive T cells sorted from PBMCs, collected approximately 15 days before vaccination. The receptors were gathered from a man over 45 who received an inactivated influenza vaccine. The CDR3 runs from the conserved cysteine through the conserved F or W. A D gene is named only where the DNA matches it firmly. Size values are once, few and many counts, or a class for expanded clones, and some rows have none.

v_call,j_call,d_call,clone_size,cdr3_nt,cdr3_aa
TRBV6-1,TRBJ1-4,NA,few,TGTGCCAGCAGTACCCGGGACTTTTCAAATGAAAAACTGTTTTTT,CASSTRDFSNEKLFF
TRBV12-3/TRBV12-4,TRBJ2-3,NA,NA,TGTGCCAGCAGTTTAAGGCTGCTCACAGATACGCAGTATTTT,CASSLRLLTDTQYF
TRBV3-1,TRBJ2-3,NA,few,TGTGCCAGCAGCCAATTTGGGGTCACAGATACGCAGTATTTT,CASSQFGVTDTQYF
TRBV20-1,TRBJ2-3,NA,NA,TGCAGTGCCGAACCAGGATACACAGATACGCAGTATTTT,CSAEPGYTDTQYF
TRBV12-3/TRBV12-4,TRBJ2-5,NA,many,TGTGCCAGCAGTCCCACGGGACAATCCCAAGAGACCCAGTACTTC,CASSPTGQSQETQYF
TRBV13,TRBJ2-1,NA,NA,TGTGCCAGCAGCATATCATGGGGAAAAAATGAGCAGTTCTTC,CASSISWGKNEQFF
TRBV20-1,TRBJ2-7,TRBD2,NA,TGCAGTGCTAGGGACTGGGGACTACCATCCTACGAGCAGTACTTC,CSARDWGLPSYEQYF
TRBV6-2/TRBV6-3,TRBJ2-1,NA,NA,TGTGCCAGCAGTGAGGGGGATTACAATGAGCAGTTCTTC,CASSEGDYNEQFF
TRBV7-2,TRBJ2-1,TRBD2,NA,TGTGCCAGCAGCTTAGGGGGTAGCGGGGGTAATGAGCAGTTCTTC,CASSLGGSGGNEQFF
TRBV6-2/TRBV6-3,TRBJ2-1,TRBD2,few,TGTGCCAGCAGTTACTCGCCTAGCGGGATCTCCTATGAGCAGTTCTTC,CASSYSPSGISYEQFF
TRBV27,TRBJ2-7,TRBD2,NA,TGTGCCAGCAGTTTATCAGCGGGACTAGCGGGAGGATACGAGCAGTACTTC,CASSLSAGLAGGYEQYF
TRBV25-1,TRBJ1-1,NA,many,TGTGCCAGCAGTGAGGTCGGGGGGCTGGCTTTCTTT,CASSEVGGLAFF
TRBV7-2,TRBJ2-3,TRBD2,many,TGTGCCAGCAGCCAAGCTAGCGGGAGGGCCGTGTATACGCAGTATTTT,CASSQASGRAVYTQYF
TRBV6-2/TRBV6-3,TRBJ1-1,NA,many,TGTGCCAGCAGTTACCAGCAGGGAGGTGGTTCTGAAGCTTTCTTT,CASSYQQGGGSEAFF
TRBV9,TRBJ1-1,NA,many,TGTGCCAGCAGCGTAGGAGGCCTGCCGGGGACTGAAGCTTTCTTT,CASSVGGLPGTEAFF
TRBV5-6,TRBJ1-3,NA,NA,TGTGCCAGCAGCTTGGGACAGCTAAACACCATATATTTT,CASSLGQLNTIYF
TRBV6-4,TRBJ2-2,NA,NA,TGTGCCAGCAGTGAAGTTGCTGACACCGGGGAGCTGTTTTTT,CASSEVADTGELFF
TRBV5-1,TRBJ2-2,NA,few,TGCGCCAGCAGCGGGCGGGACACCGACACCGGGGAGCTGTTTTTT,CASSGRDTDTGELFF
TRBV12-3/TRBV12-4,TRBJ2-3,TRBD2,NA,TGTGCCACCAGACTAGCGGGACCTGCAGATACGCAGTATTTT,CATRLAGPADTQYF
TRBV5-1,TRBJ2-1,TRBD2,NA,TGCGCCAGCAGCGCGTTTACTAGCGGGAATCCCTACAATGAGCAGTTCTTC,CASSAFTSGNPYNEQFF
TRBV20-1,TRBJ1-1,NA,few,TGCAGTGCTAGAGATTTTGAGACCGGGACACCAAACACTGAAGCTTTCTTT,CSARDFETGTPNTEAFF
TRBV7-2,TRBJ2-1,NA,many,TGTGCCAGCAGCCCGCCCCGTGGCGGGGGCCCATACAATGAGCAGTTCTTC,CASSPPRGGGPYNEQFF
TRBV20-1,TRBJ2-5,TRBD1,once,TGCAGTGCTAGGGCAGGGGGCCAAGAGACCCAGTACTTC,CSARAGGQETQYF
TRBV10-3,TRBJ2-1,TRBD2,few,TGTGCCGTGAGCGGGGGGCCCGGCAATGAGCAGTTCTTC,CAVSGGPGNEQFF
TRBV5-1,TRBJ2-3,NA,NA,TGCGCCAGCAGCTTCCAGTCGAACACAGATACGCAGTATTTT,CASSFQSNTDTQYF
TRBV27,TRBJ2-1,NA,few,TGTGCCAGCAGTAAACAGGGACTACGGAATGAGCAGTTCTTC,CASSKQGLRNEQFF
TRBV7-8,TRBJ1-2,NA,few,TGTGCCAGCAGCTTAGAAGGGGGGCGCGGCTACACCTTC,CASSLEGGRGYTF
TRBV10-3,TRBJ2-1,NA,large,TGTGCCATCAGTGAGTCGATAGCAGGGTCAAGGAGCTCCTACAATGAGCAGTTCTTC,CAISESIAGSRSSYNEQFF
TRBV5-1,TRBJ2-3,NA,NA,TGCGCCAGCAGCTCCAGTCAAAACACAGATACGCAGTATTTT,CASSSSQNTDTQYF
TRBV6-2/TRBV6-3,TRBJ1-1,NA,many,TGTGCCAGCAGTTACACCCTGAGGGGGGGTGGCGCGGCTTTCTTT,CASSYTLRGGGAAFF
TRBV6-2/TRBV6-3,TRBJ2-1,TRBD2,many,TGTGCCAGCAGTATTAGCGGGACCTTCTACAATGAGCAGTTCTTC,CASSISGTFYNEQFF
TRBV4-3,TRBJ2-2,TRBD1,many,TGCGCCAGCAGCCAAAGGACAGGGGGGGGTCCCGGGGAGCTGTTTTTT,CASSQRTGGGPGELFF
TRBV28,TRBJ1-2,NA,few,TGTGCCAGCACCACCTTTCGCAGGGCCCGGGTCTCTGGCTACACCTTC,CASTTFRRARVSGYTF
TRBV5-5,TRBJ2-7,NA,many,TGTGCCAGCAGCTTGTTGGGGGCCTACGAGCAGTACTTC,CASSLLGAYEQYF
TRBV4-1,TRBJ2-5,TRBD2,few,TGCGCCAGCAGCCAACTCATTCCCGGGACTAGCGGGGGGGCCCCAGAGACCCAGTACTTC,CASSQLIPGTSGGAPETQYF
TRBV18,TRBJ2-2,TRBD1,many,TGTGCCAGCTCACTAACGACAGGGGTGAACACCGGGGAGCTGTTTTTT,CASSLTTGVNTGELFF
TRBV2,TRBJ2-2,NA,few,TGTGCCAGCAGGCCCTGGTTGGCCACCGGGGAGCTGTTTTTT,CASRPWLATGELFF
TRBV20-1,TRBJ1-1,NA,NA,TGCAGTGCTAGAGGCGGGCACACTGAAGCTTTCTTT,CSARGGHTEAFF
TRBV28,TRBJ2-1,NA,few,TGTGCCAGCAGTAGCACTTCCAATGAGCAGTTCTTC,CASSSTSNEQFF
TRBV12-3/TRBV12-4,TRBJ2-7,NA,many,TGTGCCAGCAGTTTAGGGACCTTAAACTACGAGCAGTACTTC,CASSLGTLNYEQYF
TRBV10-3,TRBJ2-7,NA,many,TGTGCCATCAGTGAGACAGGCCCCAACGAGCAGTACTTC,CAISETGPNEQYF
TRBV29-1,TRBJ2-5,TRBD2,NA,TGCAGCGCAAGCGGGGGGGAGACCCAGTACTTC,CSASGGETQYF
TRBV6-1,TRBJ2-7,NA,NA,TGTGCCAGCACCCCAGACACCTCCCACGAGCAGTACTTC,CASTPDTSHEQYF
TRBV5-1,TRBJ1-1,NA,medium-sized,TGCGCCAGCAGCGAGGACACTGAAGCTTTCTTT,CASSEDTEAFF
TRBV5-1,TRBJ1-1,TRBD1,NA,TGCGCCAGCAGCCAAGTCCCGGGACAGGGGGCGCGGACTGAAGCTTTCTTT,CASSQVPGQGARTEAFF
TRBV7-9,TRBJ2-2,TRBD1,many,TGTGCCAGCAGCTCGGGCGGACAGGGTAACACCGGGGAGCTGTTTTTT,CASSSGGQGNTGELFF